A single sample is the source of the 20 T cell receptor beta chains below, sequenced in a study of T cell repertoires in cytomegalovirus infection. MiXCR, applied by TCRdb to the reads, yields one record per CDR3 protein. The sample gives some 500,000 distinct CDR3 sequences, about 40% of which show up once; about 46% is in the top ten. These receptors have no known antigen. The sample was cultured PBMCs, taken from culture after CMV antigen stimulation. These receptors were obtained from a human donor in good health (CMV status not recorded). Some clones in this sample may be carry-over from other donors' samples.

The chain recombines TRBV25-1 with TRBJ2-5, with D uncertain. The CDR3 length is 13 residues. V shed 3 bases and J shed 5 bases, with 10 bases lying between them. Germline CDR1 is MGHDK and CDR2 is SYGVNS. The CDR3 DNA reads TGTGCCAGCAGTGACCCCCCGGAGGAGACCCAGTACTTC. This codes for CASSDPPEETQYF.

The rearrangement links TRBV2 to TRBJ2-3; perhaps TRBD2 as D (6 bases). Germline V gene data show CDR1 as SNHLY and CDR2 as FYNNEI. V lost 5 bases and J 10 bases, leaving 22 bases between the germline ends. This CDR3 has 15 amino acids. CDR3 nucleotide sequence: TGTGCCAGCAGTAGACTAGACGTGGCCCTTACCTCGCAGTATTTT. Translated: CASSRLDVALTSQYF. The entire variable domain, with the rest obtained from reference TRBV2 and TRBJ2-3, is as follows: EPEVTQTPSHQVTQMGQEVILRCVPISNHLYFYWYRQILGQKVEFLVSFYNNEISEKSEIFDDQFSVERPDGSNFTLKIRSTKLEDSAMYFCASSRLDVALTSQYFGPGTRLTVL.

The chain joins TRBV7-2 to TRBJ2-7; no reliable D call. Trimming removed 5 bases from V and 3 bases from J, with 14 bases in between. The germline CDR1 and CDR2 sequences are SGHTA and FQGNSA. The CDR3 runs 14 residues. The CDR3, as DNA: TGTGCCAGCAGCGCCCTTGGGTCGATCTACGAGCAGTACTTC. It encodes CASSALGSIYEQYF. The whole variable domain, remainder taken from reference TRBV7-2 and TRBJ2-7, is GAGVSQSPSNKVTEKGKDVELRCDPISGHTALYWYRQSLGQGLEFLIYFQGNSAPDKSGLPSDRFSAERTGGSVSTLTIQRTQQEDSAVYLCASSALGSIYEQYFGPGTRLTVT.

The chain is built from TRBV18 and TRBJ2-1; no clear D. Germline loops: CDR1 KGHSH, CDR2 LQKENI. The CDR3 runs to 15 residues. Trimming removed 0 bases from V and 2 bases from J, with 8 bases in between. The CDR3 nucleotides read TGTGCCAGCTCACCACCTTCTACAGCCTACAATGAGCAGTTCTTC. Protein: CASSPPSTAYNEQFF. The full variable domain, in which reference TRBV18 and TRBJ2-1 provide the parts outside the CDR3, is NAGVMQNPRHLVRRRGQEARLRCSPMKGHSHVYWYRQLPEEGLKFMVYLQKENIIDESGMPKERFSAEFPKEGPSILRIQQVVRGDSAAYFCASSPPSTAYNEQFFGPGTRLTVL.

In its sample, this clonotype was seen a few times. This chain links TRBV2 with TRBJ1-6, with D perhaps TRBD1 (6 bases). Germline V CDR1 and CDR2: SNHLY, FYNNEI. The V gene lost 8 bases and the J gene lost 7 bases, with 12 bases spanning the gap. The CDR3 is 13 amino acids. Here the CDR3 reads CASQDRQNSPLHF. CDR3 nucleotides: TGTGCCAGCCAGGACAGACAGAATTCACCCCTCCACTTT.

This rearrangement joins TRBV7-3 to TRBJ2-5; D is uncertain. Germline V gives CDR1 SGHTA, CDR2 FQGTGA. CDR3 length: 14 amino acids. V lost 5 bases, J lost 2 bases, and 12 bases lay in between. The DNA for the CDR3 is TGTGCCAGCAGCCTAGTCCTAGGTCAAGAGACCCAGTACTTC. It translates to CASSLVLGQETQYF.

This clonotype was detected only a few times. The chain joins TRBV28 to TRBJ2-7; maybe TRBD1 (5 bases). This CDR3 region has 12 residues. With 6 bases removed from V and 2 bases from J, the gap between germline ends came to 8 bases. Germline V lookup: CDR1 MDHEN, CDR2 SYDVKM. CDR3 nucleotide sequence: TGTGCCAGCAGCAGGGTTCCCTACGAGCAGTACTTC. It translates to CASSRVPYEQYF.

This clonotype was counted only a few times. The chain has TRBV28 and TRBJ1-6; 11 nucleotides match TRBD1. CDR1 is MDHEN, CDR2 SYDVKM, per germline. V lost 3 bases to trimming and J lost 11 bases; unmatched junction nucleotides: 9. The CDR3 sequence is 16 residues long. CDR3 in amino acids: CASSFRTGGALAPLHF. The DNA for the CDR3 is TGTGCCAGCAGTTTCCGGACAGGGGGCGCCTTGGCACCCCTCCACTTT.

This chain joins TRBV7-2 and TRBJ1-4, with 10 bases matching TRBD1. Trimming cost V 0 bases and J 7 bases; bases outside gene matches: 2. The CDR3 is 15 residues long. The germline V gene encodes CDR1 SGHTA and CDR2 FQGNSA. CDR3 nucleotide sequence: TGTGCCAGCAGCTTAGCGGGACAGGGGTCTGAAAAACTGTTTTTT. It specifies CASSLAGQGSEKLFF.

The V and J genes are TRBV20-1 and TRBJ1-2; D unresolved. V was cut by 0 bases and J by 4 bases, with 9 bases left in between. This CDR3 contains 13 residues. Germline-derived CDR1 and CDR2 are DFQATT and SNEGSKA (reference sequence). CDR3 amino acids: CSARDARVYGYTF. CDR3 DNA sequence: TGCAGTGCTAGAGATGCCCGTGTCTATGGCTACACCTTC.

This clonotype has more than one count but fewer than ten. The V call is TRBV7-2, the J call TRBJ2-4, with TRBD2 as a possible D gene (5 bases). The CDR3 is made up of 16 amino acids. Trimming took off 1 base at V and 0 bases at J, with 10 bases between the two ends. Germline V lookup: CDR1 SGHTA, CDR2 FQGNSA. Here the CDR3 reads CASSLVGGGAKNIQYF. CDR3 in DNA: TGTGCCAGCAGCTTAGTCGGCGGAGGAGCCAAAAACATTCAGTACTTC.

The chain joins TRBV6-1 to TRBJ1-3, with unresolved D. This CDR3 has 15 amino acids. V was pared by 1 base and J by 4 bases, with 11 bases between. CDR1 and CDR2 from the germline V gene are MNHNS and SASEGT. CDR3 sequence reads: CASSEVPVSGNTIYF. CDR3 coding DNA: TGTGCCAGCAGTGAAGTTCCAGTGAGCGGAAACACCATATATTTT.

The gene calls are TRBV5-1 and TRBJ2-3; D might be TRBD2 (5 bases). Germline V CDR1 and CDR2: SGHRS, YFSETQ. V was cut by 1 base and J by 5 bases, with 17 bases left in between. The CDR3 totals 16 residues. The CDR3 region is CASSLRPGGNEDTQYF. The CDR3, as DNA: TGCGCCAGCAGCTTGAGACCAGGAGGTAATGAAGATACGCAGTATTTT.

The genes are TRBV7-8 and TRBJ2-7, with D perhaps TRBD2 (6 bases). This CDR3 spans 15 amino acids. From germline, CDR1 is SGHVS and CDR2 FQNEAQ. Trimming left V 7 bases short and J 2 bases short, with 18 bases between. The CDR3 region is CASTLMGTSTYEQYF. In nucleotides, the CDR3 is TGTGCCAGCACCTTGATGGGGACTTCCACCTACGAGCAGTACTTC.

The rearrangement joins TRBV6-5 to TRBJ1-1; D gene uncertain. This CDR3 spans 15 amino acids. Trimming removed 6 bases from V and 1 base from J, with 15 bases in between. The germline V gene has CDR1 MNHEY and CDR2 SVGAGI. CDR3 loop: CASRNAVAANTEAFF. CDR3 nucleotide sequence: TGTGCCAGCAGAAACGCGGTGGCCGCGAACACTGAAGCTTTCTTT.

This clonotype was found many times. In nucleotides, the CDR3 is TGTGCCAGCAGCTTACCAAGCGGGGGCGGGAGGACAGATACGCAGTATTTT. Its protein is CASSLPSGGGRTDTQYF. The chain is built from TRBV7-8 and TRBJ2-3; 8 bases line up with TRBD2. With V trimmed by 2 bases and J by 3 bases, 10 bases remained unmatched. The CDR3 runs 17 residues. The germline V gene encodes CDR1 SGHVS and CDR2 FQNEAQ. The whole variable domain, remainder taken from reference TRBV7-8 and TRBJ2-3, is GAGVSQSPRYKVAKRGQDVALRCDPISGHVSLFWYQQALGQGPEFLTYFQNEAQLDKSGLPSDRFFAERPEGSVSTLKIQRTQQEDSAVYLCASSLPSGGGRTDTQYFGPGTRLTVL.

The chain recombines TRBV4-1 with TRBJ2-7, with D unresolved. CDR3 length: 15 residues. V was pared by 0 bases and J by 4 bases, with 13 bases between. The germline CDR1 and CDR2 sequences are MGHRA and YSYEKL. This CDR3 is CASSQEPKFIYEQYF. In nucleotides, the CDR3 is TGCGCCAGCAGCCAAGAACCCAAATTTATTTACGAGCAGTACTTC.

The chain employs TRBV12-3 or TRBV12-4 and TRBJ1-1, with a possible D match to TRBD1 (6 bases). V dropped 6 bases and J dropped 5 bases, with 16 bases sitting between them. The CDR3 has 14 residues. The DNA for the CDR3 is TGTGCCAGCAGCCGCTCGGCAGGGGAGACTGAAGCTTTCTTT. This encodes CASSRSAGETEAFF.

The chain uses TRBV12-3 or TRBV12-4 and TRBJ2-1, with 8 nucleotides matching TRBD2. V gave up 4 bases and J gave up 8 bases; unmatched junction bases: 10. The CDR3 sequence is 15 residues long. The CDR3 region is CASSSPGGPRDEQFF. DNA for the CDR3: TGTGCCAGCAGTTCCCCGGGGGGGCCCAGGGATGAGCAGTTCTTC.

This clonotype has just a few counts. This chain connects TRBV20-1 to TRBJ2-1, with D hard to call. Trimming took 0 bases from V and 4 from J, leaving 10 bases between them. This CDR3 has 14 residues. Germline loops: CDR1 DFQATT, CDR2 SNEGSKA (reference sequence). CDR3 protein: CSARDFERYNEQFF. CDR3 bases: TGCAGTGCTAGAGATTTCGAGAGGTACAATGAGCAGTTCTTC.